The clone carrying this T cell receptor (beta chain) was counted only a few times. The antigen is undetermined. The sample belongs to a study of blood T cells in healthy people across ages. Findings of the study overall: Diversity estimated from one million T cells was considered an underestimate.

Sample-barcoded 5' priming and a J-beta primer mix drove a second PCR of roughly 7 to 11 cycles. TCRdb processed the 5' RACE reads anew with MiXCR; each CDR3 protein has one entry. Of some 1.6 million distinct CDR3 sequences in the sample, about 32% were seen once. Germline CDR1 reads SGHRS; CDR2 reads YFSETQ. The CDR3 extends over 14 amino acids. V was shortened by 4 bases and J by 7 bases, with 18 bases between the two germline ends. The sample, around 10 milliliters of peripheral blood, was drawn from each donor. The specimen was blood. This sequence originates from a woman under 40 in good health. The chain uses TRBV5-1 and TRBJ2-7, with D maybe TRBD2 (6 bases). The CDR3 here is CASSEGTSVWEQYF. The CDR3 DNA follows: TGCGCCAGCAGCGAAGGGACTTCGGTCTGGGAGCAGTACTTC.